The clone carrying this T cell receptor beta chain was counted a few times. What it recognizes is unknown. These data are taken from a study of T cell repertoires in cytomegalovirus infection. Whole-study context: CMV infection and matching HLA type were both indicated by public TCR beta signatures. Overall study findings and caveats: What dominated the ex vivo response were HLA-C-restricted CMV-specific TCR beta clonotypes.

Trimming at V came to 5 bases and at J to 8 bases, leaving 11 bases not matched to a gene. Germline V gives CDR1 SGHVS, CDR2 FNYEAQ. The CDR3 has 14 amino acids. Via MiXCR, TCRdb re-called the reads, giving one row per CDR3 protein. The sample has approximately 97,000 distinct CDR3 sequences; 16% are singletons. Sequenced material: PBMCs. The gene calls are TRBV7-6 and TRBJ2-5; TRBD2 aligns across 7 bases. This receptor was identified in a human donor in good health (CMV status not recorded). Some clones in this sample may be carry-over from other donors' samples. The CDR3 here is CASSSTGTITTQYF. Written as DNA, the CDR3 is TGTGCCAGCAGCAGTACCGGGACTATTACCACCCAGTACTTC.